Included here is one T cell receptor (beta chain) sequence, with context. The sample originates from a study of blood T cells in healthy people across ages. The authors ran a second PCR of roughly 6 to 12 cycles using a sample-barcoded 5' primer and a J-beta primer mix. From the 5' RACE reads, TCRdb called clonotypes with MiXCR, one entry per CDR3 protein. The sample lists 750,000 to 950,000 distinct CDR3 sequences; roughly 29% were seen once. These data were likewise used in another study, on T cells of mothers and their children.

Specimen: blood. The TCR was taken from a woman aged 40-49 years in good health.

The CDR3: CASSTGHLEAFF. Here the CDR3 DNA reads TGTGCCAGCAGCACCGGACACCTGGAAGCTTTCTTT. The chain is built from TRBV5-5 and TRBJ1-1; D possibly corresponds to TRBD1 (5 bases). Germline V lookup: CDR1 SGHKS, CDR2 YYEKEE (reference sequence). Trimming shortened V by 4 bases and J by 8 bases, and 12 bases separated the two germline ends. This CDR3 is built from 12 residues. The entire variable domain, with the rest obtained from reference TRBV5-5 and TRBJ1-1, is as follows: DAGVTQSPTHLIKTRGQQVTLRCSPISGHKSVSWYQQVLGQGPQFIFQYYEKEERGRGNFPDRFSARQFPNYSSELNVNALLLGDSALYLCASSTGHLEAFFGQGTRLTVV.